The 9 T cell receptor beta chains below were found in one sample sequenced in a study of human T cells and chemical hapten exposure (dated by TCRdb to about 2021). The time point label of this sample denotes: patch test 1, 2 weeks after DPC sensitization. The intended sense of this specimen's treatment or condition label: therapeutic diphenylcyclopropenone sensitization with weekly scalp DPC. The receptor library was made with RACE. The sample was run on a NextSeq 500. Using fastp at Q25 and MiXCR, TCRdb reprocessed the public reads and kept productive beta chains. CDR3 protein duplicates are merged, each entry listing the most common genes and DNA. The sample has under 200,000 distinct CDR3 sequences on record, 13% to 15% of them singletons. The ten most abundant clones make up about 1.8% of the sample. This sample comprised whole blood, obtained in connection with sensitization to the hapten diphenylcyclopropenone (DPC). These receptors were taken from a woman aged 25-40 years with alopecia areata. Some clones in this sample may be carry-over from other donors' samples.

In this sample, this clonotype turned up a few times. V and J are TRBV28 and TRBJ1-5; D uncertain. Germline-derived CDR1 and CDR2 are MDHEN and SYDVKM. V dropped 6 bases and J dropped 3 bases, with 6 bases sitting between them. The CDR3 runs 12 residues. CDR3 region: CASRTPNQPQHF. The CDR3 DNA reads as TGTGCCAGCAGAACCCCCAATCAGCCCCAGCATTTT.

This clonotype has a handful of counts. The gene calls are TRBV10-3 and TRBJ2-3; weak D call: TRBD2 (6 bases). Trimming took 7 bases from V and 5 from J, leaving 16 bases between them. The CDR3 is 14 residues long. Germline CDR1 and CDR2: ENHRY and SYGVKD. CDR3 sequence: CAIIDSGAGDTQYF. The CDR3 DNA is TGTGCCATCATCGACAGCGGAGCGGGAGATACGCAGTATTTT.

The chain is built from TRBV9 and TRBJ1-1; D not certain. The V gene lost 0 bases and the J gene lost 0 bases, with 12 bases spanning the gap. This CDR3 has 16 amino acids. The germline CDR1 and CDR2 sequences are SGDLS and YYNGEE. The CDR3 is CASSVGPQPMNTEAFF. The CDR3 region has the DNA TGTGCCAGCAGCGTAGGGCCGCAGCCCATGAACACTGAAGCTTTCTTT.

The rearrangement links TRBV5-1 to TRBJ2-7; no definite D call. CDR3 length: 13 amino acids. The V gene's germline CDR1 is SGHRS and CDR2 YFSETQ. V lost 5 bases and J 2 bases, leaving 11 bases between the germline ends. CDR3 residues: CASSRQATYEQYF. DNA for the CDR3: TGCGCCAGCAGTAGGCAGGCGACCTACGAGCAGTACTTC. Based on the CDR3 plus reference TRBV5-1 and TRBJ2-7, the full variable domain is KAGVTQTPRYLIKTRGQQVTLSCSPISGHRSVSWYQQTPGQGLQFLFEYFSETQRNKGNFPGRFSGRQFSNSRSEMNVSTLELGDSALYLCASSRQATYEQYFGPGTRLTVT.

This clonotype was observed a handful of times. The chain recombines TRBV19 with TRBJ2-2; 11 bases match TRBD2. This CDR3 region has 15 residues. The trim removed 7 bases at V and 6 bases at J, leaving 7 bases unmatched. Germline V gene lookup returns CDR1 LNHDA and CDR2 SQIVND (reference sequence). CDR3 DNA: TGTGCCAGTACCTTACCTAGCGGGAGGTCCGGGGAGCTGTTTTTT. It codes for CASTLPSGRSGELFF.

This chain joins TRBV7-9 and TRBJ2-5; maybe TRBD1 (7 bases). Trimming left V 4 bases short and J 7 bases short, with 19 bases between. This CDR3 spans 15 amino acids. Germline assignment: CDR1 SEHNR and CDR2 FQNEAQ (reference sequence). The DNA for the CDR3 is TGTGCCAGCAGCTCAGGGGGGACACCCGGGGTGACCCAGTACTTC. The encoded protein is CASSSGGTPGVTQYF.

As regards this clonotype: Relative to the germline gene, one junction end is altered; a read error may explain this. As DNA, the CDR3 is TGTGCCAGCAGCTTGTGGTTGGACACTGAAGTTTTCTTT. It encodes CASSLWLDTEVFF. The rearrangement joins TRBV11-1 to TRBJ1-1, with a possible D match to TRBD1 (5 bases). This CDR3 comprises 13 residues. Germline CDR1 SGHAT, CDR2 FQDESV (reference sequence).

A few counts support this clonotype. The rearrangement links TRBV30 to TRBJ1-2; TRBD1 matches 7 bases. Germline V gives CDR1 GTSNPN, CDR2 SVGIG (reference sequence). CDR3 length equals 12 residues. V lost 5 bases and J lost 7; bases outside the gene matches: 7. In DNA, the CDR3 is TGTGCCTGGGGACAGGCCCCAGGTGGCTACACCTTC. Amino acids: CAWGQAPGGYTF.

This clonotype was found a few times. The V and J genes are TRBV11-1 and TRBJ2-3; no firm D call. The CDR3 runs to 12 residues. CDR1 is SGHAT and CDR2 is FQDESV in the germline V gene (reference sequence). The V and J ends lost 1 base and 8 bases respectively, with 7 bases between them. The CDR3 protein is CASSLDETTQYF. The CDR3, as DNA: TGTGCCAGCAGCTTAGATGAGACTACGCAGTATTTT.